This T cell receptor beta chain is drawn from a study of regulatory T cells in long-lasting Graves disease. As to time point: newly diagnosed GD, antithyroid drugs for less than 3 months. RNA isolated from PBMCs was used to make the TCR library. Germline lookup yields CDR1 MDHEN and CDR2 SYDVKM. V shed 6 bases and J shed 2 bases, with 13 bases lying between them. CDR3 size: 14 residues. There are many counts of this clonotype. Construction of the TCR beta libraries employed iRepertoire HTBI primers in conjunction with Arm-PCR of CDR3 regions. Each CDR3 protein is one row after TCRdb ran MiXCR on the multiplex PCR reads. The sample includes under 700,000 distinct CDR3 sequences, 16% of them seen just once. This sample also belongs to another study, concerning T cells in Graves' hyperthyroidism and ophthalmopathy. This second report adds: Carried out on the TCR CDR3, a first-round RT-PCR used the HTBI primer set.

This clonotype originated in a woman aged 35 to 60 with Graves disease. The chain recombines TRBV28 with TRBJ1-2; no definite D call. Sample: peripheral blood mononuclear cells (PBMCs), taken at new diagnosis, from a patient treated with antithyroid drugs. The CDR3 sequence is CASRGLGGNYGYTF. Here the CDR3 DNA reads TGTGCCAGCAGGGGGTTGGGTGGAAACTATGGCTACACCTTC.